This T cell receptor (beta chain) was observed in a study of blood T cell repertoires in COVID-19. Study information: PBMCs, B-cell-depleted T cells, or T cells provided the cDNA or gDNA that made up the material.

Source study methods: How many nucleated cells were present was estimated from reference gene primer amplification. Clones were sequenced by immunoSEQ multiplex PCR, and TCRdb holds only the in-frame ones, with some missing. V, J and clone size are taken as reported in that table, and D and trimming were inferred from the DNA itself. The sample shows over 300,000 clones, 65% to 90% of them seen only once. This clone showed up just once. With V trimmed by 5 bases and J by 5 bases, 9 bases remained unmatched. The CDR3 covers 16 residues. CDR1 is MDHEN and CDR2 is SYDVKM in the germline V gene. The chain carries TRBV28 and TRBJ2-2; TRBD1 agrees at 9 bases. The specimen was PBMCs or T cells enriched from blood (not recorded which). The receptor comes from a woman aged 18 to 35 who had recovered from COVID-19. CDR3 sequence: CASSTLTGGSTGELFF. For the CDR3, the DNA is TGTGCCAGCAGTACCCTAACAGGGGGCTCGACCGGGGAGCTGTTTTTT.